The present entry profiles one TCR beta chain with its context. In the source study's methods: Quantification of nucleated cells was approximated via reference gene primer amplification. Sequenced by immunoSEQ multiplex PCR; TCRdb stores in-frame clones only, minus some. That table is the source of V, J and clone size, and D and trimming were worked out from the DNA. The top ten hold under 2% of the sample, which has some 140,000 clones, over 65% seen once. The sample comes from a study of blood T cell repertoires in COVID-19. On the study more broadly: The United States, Italy and Spain were the sources of the acute and convalescent COVID-19 samples. The analysed material was cDNA or gDNA that came from T cells, B-cell-depleted T cells, or PBMCs.

The sequenced sample consisted of peripheral blood. The receptor comes from an elderly man with acute or convalescent COVID-19.

The CDR3 DNA reads TGTGCCAGTAGGGACAGGGGAGACACTGAAGCTTTCTTT. Translating gives CASRDRGDTEAFF. The J gene is TRBJ1-1, the V gene TRBV19; 9 nucleotides align to TRBD1. Trimming took 6 bases from V and 3 from J; bases not matched to a gene: 2. CDR1 LNHDA and CDR2 SQIVND come from the germline V gene (reference sequence). The CDR3 has 13 residues.